Shown below are 20 T cell receptor beta chains from a single sample sequenced in a study of T cell repertoires in cytomegalovirus infection. These receptors lack a known antigen. In TCRdb, the reads were re-called with MiXCR into one record per CDR3 protein. In the table there are some 900,000 distinct CDR3 sequences, around a third of which are singletons. The sequencing here drew on cultured CD8+ T cells from PBMCs, taken from culture after CMV antigen stimulation. The receptors here all came from a human donor in good health (CMV status not recorded). Some clones in this sample may be carry-over from other donors' samples.

The chain couples TRBV25-1 to TRBJ2-3; a possible D gene is TRBD1 (6 bases). Trimming took 8 bases from V and 1 from J, leaving 19 bases between them. Germline CDR1 is MGHDK and CDR2 is SYGVNS. The CDR3 length is 16 residues. For the CDR3, the DNA is TGTGCCAGCCGGAAAGCCGGGGACAAAGGCACAGATACGCAGTATTTT. Its translation is CASRKAGDKGTDTQYF.

The chain employs TRBV27 and TRBJ2-7, with 7 bases identical to TRBD1. The CDR3 runs 11 residues. V lost 9 bases, J lost 3 bases, and 2 bases stayed unmatched. In germline, CDR1 is MNHEY, CDR2 SMNVEV (reference sequence). CDR3 in amino acids: CASHRGYEQYF. CDR3 sequence (DNA): TGTGCCAGTCACAGGGGCTACGAGCAGTACTTC.

This chain uses TRBV6-5 with TRBJ1-1; D not certain. This CDR3 comprises 15 residues. The germline V gene encodes CDR1 MNHEY and CDR2 SVGAGI. Trimming shortened V by 3 bases and J by 5 bases, and 16 bases separated the two germline ends. This CDR3 reads CASSYEDLSGTEAFF. CDR3 DNA: TGTGCCAGCAGTTATGAGGATCTCAGTGGAACTGAAGCTTTCTTT.

This clonotype came up a few times. The rearrangement joins TRBV4-2 to TRBJ2-1; unclear D gene. V lost 0 bases and J 2 bases, leaving 11 bases between the germline ends. Germline V gene sequence: CDR1 LGHNA, CDR2 YNFKEQ. This CDR3 contains 16 residues. CDR3 nucleotide sequence: TGTGCCAGCAGCCAAGATAAAACGTTTCCCTACAATGAGCAGTTCTTC. It translates to CASSQDKTFPYNEQFF.

V is TRBV29-1 and J is TRBJ1-2, with 8 bases identical to TRBD1. The CDR3 sequence is 13 residues long. Germline trimming cut 2 bases from V and 5 bases from J; bases unmatched to any gene: 4. Germline V CDR1 and CDR2: SQVTM, ANQGSEA. CDR3 DNA: TGCAGCGTTGAAACGGGACAGGAATATGGCTACACCTTC. Residues: CSVETGQEYGYTF.

The genes are TRBV5-6 and TRBJ2-5; possible D gene TRBD2, 6 bases. Looked up from germline, CDR1 is SGHDT and CDR2 is YYEEEE. CDR3 length equals 14 residues. V lost 4 bases, J lost 4 bases, and 14 bases lay in between. CDR3 residues: CASSPEGLGETQYF. CDR3 nucleotides: TGTGCCAGCAGCCCGGAGGGGTTGGGAGAGACCCAGTACTTC. The entire variable domain, with the rest obtained from reference TRBV5-6 and TRBJ2-5, is as follows: DAGVTQSPTHLIKTRGQQVTLRCSPKSGHDTVSWYQQALGQGPQFIFQYYEEEERQRGNFPDRFSGHQFPNYSSELNVNALLLGDSALYLCASSPEGLGETQYFGPGTRLLVL.

V usage is TRBV7-9 and J usage is TRBJ2-1; 8 bases agree with TRBD2. The CDR3 sequence is 16 residues long. CDR1 and CDR2 from the germline V gene are SEHNR and FQNEAQ (reference sequence). The trim removed 6 bases at V and 1 base at J, leaving 8 bases unmatched. CDR3 residues: CASRSGRGASYNEQFF. CDR3 nucleotides: TGTGCCAGCAGGTCCGGGCGGGGGGCTTCCTACAATGAGCAGTTCTTC.

This clonotype appeared once. This chain uses TRBV6-2 or TRBV6-3 with TRBJ2-5, with D unresolved. This CDR3 has 15 amino acids. The V and J ends lost 2 bases and 4 bases respectively, with 14 bases between them. Germline loops: CDR1 MNHEY, CDR2 SVGEGT. The CDR3 sequence: CASSYGLSTGETQYF. Written as DNA, the CDR3 is TGTGCCAGCAGTTACGGTCTCTCGACTGGAGAGACCCAGTACTTC.

This clonotype appeared a few times. The V and J genes are TRBV28 and TRBJ1-1, with D hard to call. The CDR3 extends over 14 amino acids. Germline CDR1 is MDHEN and CDR2 is SYDVKM. The V and J ends lost 8 bases and 5 bases respectively, with 18 bases between them. The CDR3 reads CASRNAGMGTEAFF. The CDR3 DNA reads as TGTGCCAGCCGTAACGCCGGGATGGGGACTGAAGCTTTCTTT.

Note on this clonotype: Mismatch with germline at one junction end may stem from a read error. CDR3 sequence (DNA): TGCGCTAGCAGCCAAGGTTGGCGGAGCTCTGGGGCCAACGTCCTGACTTTC. Translation gives CASSQGWRSSGANVLTF. V is TRBV4-1 and J is TRBJ2-6, with no clear D. Germline CDR1 reads MGHRA; CDR2 reads YSYEKL. The CDR3 spans 17 residues.

There are many counts of this clonotype. V gene TRBV10-2 combines with J gene TRBJ1-1; unclear D gene. This CDR3 is 13 amino acids long. In germline, CDR1 is WSHSY, CDR2 SAAADI. V was pared by 2 bases and J by 0 bases, with 4 bases between. The DNA for the CDR3 is TGCGCCAGCAGTGAGATTATGAACACTGAAGCTTTCTTT. Translated, it gives CASSEIMNTEAFF.

Only a few counts were recorded for this clonotype. J is TRBJ2-1 and V is TRBV25-1; 7 bases match TRBD1. The length of the CDR3 is 14 residues. With 3 bases clipped from V and 6 bases from J, the junction kept 5 bases outside the gene matches. Germline V lookup: CDR1 MGHDK, CDR2 SYGVNS. The CDR3 spells CASSDPRQGNEQFF. The DNA for the CDR3 is TGTGCCAGCAGTGACCCCAGACAGGGCAATGAGCAGTTCTTC.

A note on this clonotype: At one boundary the junction diverges from the germline segment, which might be a read error. The chain combines TRBV12-3 or TRBV12-4 with TRBJ2-7; D is ambiguous. The CDR3 has 19 amino acids. The DNA for the CDR3 is TGTGCCAACAGTTCCTTAGTTACCCCGGGTCCGGTGGGGACCTACGAGCAGTACTTC. This codes for CANSSLVTPGPVGTYEQYF.

This clonotype was found a few times. The J gene is TRBJ1-2, the V gene TRBV6-5, with D hard to call. Trimming left V 2 bases short and J 3 bases short, with 13 bases between. The CDR3 extends over 15 amino acids. Germline V gene sequence: CDR1 MNHEY, CDR2 SVGAGI. CDR3 sequence reads: CASSYEPSTYYGYTF. As DNA, the CDR3 is TGTGCCAGCAGTTACGAGCCTTCCACTTACTATGGCTACACCTTC.

This clonotype was observed a few times. The V call is TRBV6-8, the J call TRBJ2-3, with TRBD2 matching over 13 bases. CDR3 length: 18 amino acids. Per the germline V gene, CDR1 is MNHGY and CDR2 is SAAAGT. The ends lost 0 bases at V and 2 bases at J; junction bases unmatched: 5. Here the CDR3 reads CASSYSRGLAGATDTQYF. CDR3 coding DNA: TGTGCCAGCAGTTACTCAAGAGGACTAGCGGGGGCCACAGATACGCAGTATTTT.

This clonotype has ten or more counts. The chain links TRBV6-6 to TRBJ2-2; perhaps TRBD1 as D (5 bases). The CDR3 spans 15 residues. From germline, CDR1 is MNHNY and CDR2 SVGAGI (reference sequence). V was clipped by 0 bases and J by 3 bases, with 8 bases between them. The CDR3 nucleotides read TGTGCCAGCAGTTACTCCCAGGGATACACCGGGGAGCTGTTTTTT. Translated: CASSYSQGYTGELFF.

This clonotype has a count of ten or more. The rearrangement links TRBV7-8 to TRBJ2-1; either TRBD1 or TRBD2 may supply D (6 bases each). In germline, CDR1 is SGHVS, CDR2 FQNEAQ. The CDR3 covers 15 residues. Between the trimmed V and J ends, which lost 5 bases and 3 bases, there was a span of 14 bases. CDR3 DNA sequence: TGTGCCAGCAGCCCCCGGGGGCTTTTCTACAATGAGCAGTTCTTC. Its translation: CASSPRGLFYNEQFF.

This clonotype has just one count. In nucleotides, the CDR3 is TGTGCCAGCAGGTCGACAGGGCTAAATCAGCCCCAGCATTTT. Protein product: CASRSTGLNQPQHF. The rearrangement uses TRBV27 and TRBJ1-5, with TRBD1 matching 7 bases. After removal of 6 bases from V and 4 bases from J, the junction contained 6 bases not matched to a gene. The CDR3 runs 14 residues. Germline CDR1 is MNHEY and CDR2 is SMNVEV (reference sequence).

The table lists this clonotype with many counts. The rearrangement links TRBV7-2 to TRBJ2-5; 8 bases are a match to TRBD2. With 5 bases clipped from V and 4 bases from J, the junction kept 12 bases outside the gene matches. The CDR3 has 16 amino acids. From germline, CDR1 is SGHTA and CDR2 FQGNSA. CDR3 sequence (DNA): TGTGCCAGCAGCCCCGGTAGCGGGGCCCGGGGAGAGACCCAGTACTTC. As protein: CASSPGSGARGETQYF.

A remark on this clonotype: Since a much larger clone is just one base distant, this may be a read error. J is TRBJ2-2 and V is TRBV7-2; tentatively, D is TRBD2 (5 bases). CDR3 size: 14 residues. Germline CDR1 is SGHTA and CDR2 is FQGNSA. The CDR3 DNA is TGTGCCAGCAGCTTGTGGTCGAACACCGGGGAGCCGTTTTTT. It encodes CASSLWSNTGEPFF.